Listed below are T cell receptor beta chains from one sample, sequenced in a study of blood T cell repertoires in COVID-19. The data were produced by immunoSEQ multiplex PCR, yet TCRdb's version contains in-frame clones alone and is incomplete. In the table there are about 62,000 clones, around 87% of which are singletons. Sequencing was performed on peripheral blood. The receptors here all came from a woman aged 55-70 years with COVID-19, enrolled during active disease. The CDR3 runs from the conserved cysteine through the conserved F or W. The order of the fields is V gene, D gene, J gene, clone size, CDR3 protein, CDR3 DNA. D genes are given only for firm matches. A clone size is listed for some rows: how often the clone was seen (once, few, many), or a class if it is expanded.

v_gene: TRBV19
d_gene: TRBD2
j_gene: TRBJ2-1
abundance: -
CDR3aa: CASSRFSGRGHNEQFF
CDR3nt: TGTGCCAGTAGTCGCTTTAGCGGGAGGGGTCACAATGAGCAGTTCTTC

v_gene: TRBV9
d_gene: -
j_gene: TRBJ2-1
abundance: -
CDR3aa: CASSVGGSGNEQFF
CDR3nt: TGTGCCAGCAGCGTAGGGGGTAGCGGTAATGAGCAGTTCTTC

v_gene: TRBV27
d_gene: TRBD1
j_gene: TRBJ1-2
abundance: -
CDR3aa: CASSPTGGIYGYTF
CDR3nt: TGTGCCAGCAGCCCGACAGGGGGTATTTATGGCTACACCTTC

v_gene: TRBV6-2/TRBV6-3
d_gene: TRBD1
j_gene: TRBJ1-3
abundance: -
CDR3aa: CASSPSGQQNTIYF
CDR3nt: TGTGCCAGCAGTCCGTCGGGACAGCAAAACACCATATATTTT

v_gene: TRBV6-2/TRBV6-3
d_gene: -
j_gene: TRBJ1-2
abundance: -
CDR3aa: CASSLAQQASYGYTF
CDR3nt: TGTGCCAGCAGTTTGGCGCAACAGGCATCCTATGGCTACACCTTC

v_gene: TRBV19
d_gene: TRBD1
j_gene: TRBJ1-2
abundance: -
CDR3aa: CASSGTVTNYGYTF
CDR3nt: TGTGCCAGTTCCGGGACAGTTACTAACTATGGCTACACCTTC

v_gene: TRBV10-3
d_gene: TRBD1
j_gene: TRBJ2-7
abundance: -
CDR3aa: CAADRGRGSYEQYF
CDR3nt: TGTGCCGCGGACAGGGGAAGGGGCTCCTACGAGCAGTACTTC

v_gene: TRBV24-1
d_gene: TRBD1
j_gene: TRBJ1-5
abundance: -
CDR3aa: CATSDLKGQGTANQPQHF
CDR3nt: TGTGCCACCAGTGATTTGAAGGGACAGGGGACGGCTAATCAGCCCCAGCATTTT

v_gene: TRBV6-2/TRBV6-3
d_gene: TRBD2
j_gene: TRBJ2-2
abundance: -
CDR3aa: CASSQPGGSSTGELFF
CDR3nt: TGTGCCAGCAGCCAACCTGGCGGGAGTAGCACCGGGGAGCTGTTTTTT

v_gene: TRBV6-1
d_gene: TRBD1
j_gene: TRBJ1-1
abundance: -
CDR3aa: CASSEAGQGGTGGTEAFF
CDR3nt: TGTGCCAGCAGTGAAGCGGGACAGGGTGGTACTGGGGGCACTGAAGCTTTCTTT

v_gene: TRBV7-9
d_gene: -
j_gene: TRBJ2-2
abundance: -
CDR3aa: CASSLAGSGGELFF
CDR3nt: TGTGCCAGCAGCTTAGCTGGTAGCGGCGGGGAGCTGTTTTTT

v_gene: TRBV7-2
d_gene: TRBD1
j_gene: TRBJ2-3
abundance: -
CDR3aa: CASSLSIGTGTDTQYF
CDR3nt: TGTGCCAGCAGCTTATCTATTGGGACAGGGACAGATACGCAGTATTTT

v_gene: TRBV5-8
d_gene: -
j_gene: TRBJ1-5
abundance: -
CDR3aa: CASSLALGTRQPQHF
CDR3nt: TGTGCCAGCAGCTTGGCCCTGGGCACGAGACAGCCCCAGCATTTT

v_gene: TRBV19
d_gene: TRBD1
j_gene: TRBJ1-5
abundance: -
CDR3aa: CASSHTGGNQPQHF
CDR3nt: TGTGCCAGTAGCCACACAGGGGGGAATCAGCCCCAGCATTTT

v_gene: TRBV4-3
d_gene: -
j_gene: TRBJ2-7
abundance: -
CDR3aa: CASSHHSPYEQYF
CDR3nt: TGCGCCAGCAGCCATCACAGCCCCTACGAGCAGTACTTC

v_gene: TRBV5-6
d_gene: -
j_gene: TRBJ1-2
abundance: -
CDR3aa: CASSFGQPNYGYTF
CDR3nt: TGTGCCAGCAGCTTTGGACAGCCTAACTATGGCTACACCTTC

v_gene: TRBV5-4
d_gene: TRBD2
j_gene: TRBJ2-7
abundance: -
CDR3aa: CASSGTSGREQYF
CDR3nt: TGTGCCAGCAGCGGGACTAGCGGGAGGGAGCAGTACTTC

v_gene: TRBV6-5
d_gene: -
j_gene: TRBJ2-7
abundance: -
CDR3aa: CASSYSQGSYEQYF
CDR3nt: TGTGCCAGCAGTTACTCGCAGGGGTCCTACGAGCAGTACTTC

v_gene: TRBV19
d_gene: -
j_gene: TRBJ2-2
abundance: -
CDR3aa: CASQLTGSTGELFF
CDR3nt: TGTGCCAGCCAATTGACAGGATCCACCGGGGAGCTGTTTTTT

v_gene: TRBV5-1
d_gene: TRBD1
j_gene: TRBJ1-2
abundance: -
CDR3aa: CASSWDSLVGYTF
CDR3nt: TGCGCCAGCAGCTGGGACAGCTTAGTTGGCTACACCTTC

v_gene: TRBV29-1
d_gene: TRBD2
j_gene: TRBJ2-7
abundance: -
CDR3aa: CSVPLTSGMKGEQYF
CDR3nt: TGCAGCGTACCTTTGACTAGCGGGATGAAAGGCGAGCAGTACTTC

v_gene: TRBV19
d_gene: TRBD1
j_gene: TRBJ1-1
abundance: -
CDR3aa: CASSWTGDTEAFF
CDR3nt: TGTGCCAGTAGTTGGACAGGGGACACTGAAGCTTTCTTT

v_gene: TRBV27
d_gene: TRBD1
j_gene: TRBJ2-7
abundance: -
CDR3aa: CASSLRGILYEQYF
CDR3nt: TGTGCCAGCAGTCTCAGGGGGATTTTGTACGAGCAGTACTTC

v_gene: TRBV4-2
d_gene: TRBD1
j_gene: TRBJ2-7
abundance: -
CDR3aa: CASSQVTGENPYEQYF
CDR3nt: TGTGCCAGCAGCCAAGTGACAGGGGAGAATCCATACGAGCAGTACTTC

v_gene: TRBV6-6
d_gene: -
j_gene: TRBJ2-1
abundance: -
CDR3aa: CASSYSAGPLLDEQFF
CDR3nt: TGTGCCAGCAGTTACAGCGCGGGACCGCTGTTGGATGAGCAGTTCTTC

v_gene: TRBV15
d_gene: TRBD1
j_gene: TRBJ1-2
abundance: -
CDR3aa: CATSRDQGARGYTF
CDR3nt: TGTGCCACCAGCAGAGATCAGGGGGCGAGAGGCTACACCTTC

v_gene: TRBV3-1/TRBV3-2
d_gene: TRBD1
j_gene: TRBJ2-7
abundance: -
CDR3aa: CASSQEGTETYEQYF
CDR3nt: TGTGCCAGCAGCCAAGAAGGGACAGAGACCTACGAGCAGTACTTC

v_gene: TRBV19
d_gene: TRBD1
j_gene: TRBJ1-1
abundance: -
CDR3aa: CASNPLQGAFTEAFF
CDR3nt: TGTGCCAGTAATCCCTTGCAGGGGGCTTTCACTGAAGCTTTCTTT

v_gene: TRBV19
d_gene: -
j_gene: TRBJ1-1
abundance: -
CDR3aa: CASSFLGGLMAFF
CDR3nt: TGTGCCAGTAGTTTCCTGGGAGGGTTGATGGCTTTCTTT

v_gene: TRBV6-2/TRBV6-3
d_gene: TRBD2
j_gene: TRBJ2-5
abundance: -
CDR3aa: CASSWGRTSGQETQYF
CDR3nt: TGTGCCAGCAGTTGGGGCCGGACTAGCGGGCAAGAGACCCAGTACTTC

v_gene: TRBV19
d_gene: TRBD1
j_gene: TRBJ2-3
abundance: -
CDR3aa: CASTTTGANTDTQYF
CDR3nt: TGTGCCAGTACCACGACAGGGGCGAACACAGATACGCAGTATTTT

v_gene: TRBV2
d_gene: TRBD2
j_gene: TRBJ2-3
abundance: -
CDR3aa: CASGLAGGPGDTQYF
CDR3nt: TGTGCCAGCGGGTTGGCGGGAGGGCCGGGGGATACGCAGTATTTT

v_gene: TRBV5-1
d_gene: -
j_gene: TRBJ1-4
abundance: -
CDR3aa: CASSRSYPGGGEKLFF
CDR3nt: TGCGCCAGCAGTCGTTCCTACCCGGGCGGAGGTGAAAAACTGTTTTTT

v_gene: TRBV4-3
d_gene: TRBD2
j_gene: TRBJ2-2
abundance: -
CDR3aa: CASSQVVGGPIIGELFF
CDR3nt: TGCGCCAGCAGCCAAGTCGTGGGAGGGCCAATTATCGGGGAGCTGTTTTTT

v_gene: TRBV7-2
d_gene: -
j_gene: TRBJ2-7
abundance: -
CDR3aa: CASSLTVNYEQYF
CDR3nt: TGTGCCAGCAGCTTAACGGTGAACTACGAGCAGTACTTC

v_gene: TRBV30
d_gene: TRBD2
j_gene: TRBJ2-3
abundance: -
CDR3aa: CAWSRTSLADTQYF
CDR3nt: TGTGCCTGGAGCCGGACTAGCCTGGCAGATACGCAGTATTTT

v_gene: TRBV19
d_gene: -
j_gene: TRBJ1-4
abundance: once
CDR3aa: CASSNRIRAGREKLFF
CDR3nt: TGTGCCAGTAGTAATCGTATTAGGGCCGGGAGGGAAAAACTGTTTTTT

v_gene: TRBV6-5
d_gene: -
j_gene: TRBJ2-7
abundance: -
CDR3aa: CASSYDRRFYEQYF
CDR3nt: TGTGCCAGCAGTTACGACCGGAGGTTTTACGAGCAGTACTTC

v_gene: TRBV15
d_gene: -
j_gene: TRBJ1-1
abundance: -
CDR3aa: CATSRERGTNTEAFF
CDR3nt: TGTGCCACCAGCAGAGAGAGGGGGACGAACACTGAAGCTTTCTTT

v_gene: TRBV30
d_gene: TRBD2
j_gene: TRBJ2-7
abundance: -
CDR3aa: CASGALGTSGRAYEQYF
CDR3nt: TGTGCCTCTGGAGCCCTGGGGACTAGCGGGAGGGCCTACGAGCAGTACTTC

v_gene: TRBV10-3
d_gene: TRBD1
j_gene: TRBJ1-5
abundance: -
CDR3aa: CATWTGGNQPQHF
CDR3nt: TGTGCCACCTGGACAGGGGGGAACCAGCCCCAGCATTTT

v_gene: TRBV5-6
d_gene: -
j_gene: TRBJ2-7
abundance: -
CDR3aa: CASSFSTLQGSPYEQYF
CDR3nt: TGTGCCAGCAGCTTCTCAACCCTCCAGGGGTCTCCCTACGAGCAGTACTTC

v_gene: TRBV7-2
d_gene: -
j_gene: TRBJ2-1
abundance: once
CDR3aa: CASTWLRGIVDNEQFF
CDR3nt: TGTGCCAGCACCTGGCTGCGCGGGATCGTGGACAATGAGCAGTTCTTC

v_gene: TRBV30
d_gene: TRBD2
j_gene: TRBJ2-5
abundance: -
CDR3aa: CAWRGAGAGETQYF
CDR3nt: TGTGCCTGGAGGGGCGCGGGAGCGGGGGAGACCCAGTACTTC

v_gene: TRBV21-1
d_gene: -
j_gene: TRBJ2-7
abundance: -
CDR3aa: CASPGLAGCYEQYF
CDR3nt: TGTGCCAGCCCAGGACTAGCGGGATGCTACGAGCAGTACTTC

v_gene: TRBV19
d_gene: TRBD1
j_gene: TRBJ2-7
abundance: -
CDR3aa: CASSPGTGDHEQYF
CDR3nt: TGTGCCAGTAGTCCCGGGACAGGGGACCACGAGCAGTACTTC

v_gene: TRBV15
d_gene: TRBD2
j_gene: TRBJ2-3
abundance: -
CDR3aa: CATSRDLTSGIGDTQYF
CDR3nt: TGTGCCACCAGCAGAGATCTTACTAGCGGGATCGGAGATACGCAGTATTTT

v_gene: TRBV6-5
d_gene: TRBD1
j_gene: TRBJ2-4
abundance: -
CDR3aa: CASSYPTGGKNIQYF
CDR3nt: TGTGCCAGCAGTTATCCGACAGGGGGAAAAAACATTCAGTACTTC

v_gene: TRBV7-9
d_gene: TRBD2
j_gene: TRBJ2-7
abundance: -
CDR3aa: CASSSSGLAGGEQYF
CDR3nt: TGTGCCAGCAGCTCCTCGGGACTAGCGGGAGGGGAGCAGTACTTC

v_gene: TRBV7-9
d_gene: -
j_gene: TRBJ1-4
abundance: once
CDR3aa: CASSLGPANEKLFF
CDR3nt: TGTGCCAGCAGCTTAGGCCCAGCTAATGAAAAACTGTTTTTT

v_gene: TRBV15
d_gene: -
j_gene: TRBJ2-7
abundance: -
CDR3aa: CATSRDLGGYEQYF
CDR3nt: TGTGCCACCAGCAGAGATCTCGGGGGTTACGAGCAGTACTTC

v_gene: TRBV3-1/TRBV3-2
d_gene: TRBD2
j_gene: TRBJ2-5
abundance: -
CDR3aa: CASSPRLAGGETQYF
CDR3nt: TGTGCCAGCAGCCCACGACTAGCGGGAGGGGAGACCCAGTACTTC

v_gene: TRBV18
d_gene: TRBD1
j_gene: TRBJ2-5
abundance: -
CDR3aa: CASSRNTGGDRQETQYF
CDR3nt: TGTGCCAGCTCACGTAACACAGGGGGTGATCGGCAAGAGACCCAGTACTTC

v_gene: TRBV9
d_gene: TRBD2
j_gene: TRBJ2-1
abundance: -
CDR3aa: CASSPQGGRDNEQFF
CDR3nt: TGTGCCAGCAGCCCCCAGGGCGGGAGGGACAATGAGCAGTTCTTC

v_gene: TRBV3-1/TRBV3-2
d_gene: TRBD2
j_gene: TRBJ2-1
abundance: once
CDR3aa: CASSQVAGVLDYNEQFF
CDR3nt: TGTGCCAGCAGCCAAGTAGCGGGAGTATTGGACTACAATGAGCAGTTCTTC